The TCR beta chain under discussion was sequenced for a study of control samples from healthy donors and cancer patients. Repertoires were generated with immunoSEQ multiplex PCR, while TCRdb's copy carries only in-frame clones and drops some. The sample includes some 130,000 clones, around 92% of them seen just once. This CDR3 is built from 13 residues. Germline CDR1 reads GTSNPN; CDR2 reads SVGIG (reference sequence). Between the trimmed V and J ends, which lost 0 bases and 5 bases, there was a span of 8 bases. The source material was blood. This sequence originates from a woman in her forties or fifties in good health. The rearrangement links TRBV30 to TRBJ1-3; D gene ambiguous. CDR3 region: CAWSVALRNTIYF. The CDR3 region has the DNA TGTGCCTGGAGTGTAGCTCTTCGAAACACCATATATTTT.